This T cell receptor (beta chain) was retrieved from a study of vaccination effects on CD4 cells after COVID-19. Whole-study results and caveats: The study got few convalescent patients and did not collect any early post-infection timepoints.

In this sample, this clone turned up a few times. Its antigen is not known. Trimming cost V 0 bases and J 5 bases, with 21 bases left between them. Germline assignment: CDR1 SGHDT and CDR2 YYEEEE. The CDR3 is 19 residues long. Sequencing was preceded by expansion of antigen-specific CD4+ T cells with viral peptide pools in the ViraFEST assay. Subsequent to roughly 9 days of culture, CD4+ T cells were isolated. The study found no prior SARS-CoV-2 infection in the vaccine recipients, who tested negative for nucleocapsid antibodies. Days 3 and 7 saw half the medium replaced with IL-2 medium. Method: immunoSEQ multiplex PCR; TCRdb's copy keeps in-frame clones and lacks some. The data show about 24,000 clones, over 60% seen once.

The chain links TRBV5-6 to TRBJ2-6, with a weak D call TRBD2 (6 bases). The sample was CD4+ T cells from PBMCs cultured with HCoV-NL63 spike peptides, taken before COVID-19 vaccination. The TCR was taken from a human donor who received a COVID-19 vaccine. The CDR3 DNA is TGTGCCAGCAGCTTGGCCGTGGAGGGCCGAGGGTCTCGGGCCAACGTCCTGACTTTC. It translates to CASSLAVEGRGSRANVLTF.